This TCR beta chain originates from a study of blood T cells in healthy people across ages. General study findings and limits: Estimated diversity that came from one million T cells was considered an underestimate.

For this clonotype: Its specificity is not known.

Alongside a J-beta primer mix, a sample-barcoded 5' primer served in a second PCR lasting roughly 7 to 12 cycles. TCRdb itself ran the 5' RACE reads through MiXCR, one entry per CDR3 protein. This table has about a million distinct CDR3 sequences, about 48% appearing once. At least 6 micrograms of total RNA were extracted per sample. The receptor comes from a man aged 25 to 40 in good health. Material: blood.

Here the CDR3 reads CSVGTGPLYGYTF. The DNA for the CDR3 is TGCAGTGTCGGTACTGGGCCACTCTATGGCTACACCTTC. This rearrangement joins TRBV20-1 to TRBJ1-2; D gene ambiguous. From germline, CDR1 is DFQATT and CDR2 SNEGSKA (reference sequence). The length of the CDR3 is 13 residues. With 7 bases removed from V and 4 bases from J, the gap between germline ends came to 16 bases.